The next 21 T cell receptor beta chains were all read from a single sample in a study of blood T cell repertoires in COVID-19. Here immunoSEQ multiplex PCR was the method, and the copy in TCRdb shows in-frame clones only, minus some. The table records 270,000 or so clones, approximately 87% of them present only once. Specimen: peripheral blood. Source of these receptors: a woman in her 30s with COVID-19, enrolled during active disease.

The chain carries TRBV29-1 and TRBJ2-3; D gene uncertain. The CDR3 length is 14 residues. Germline V lookup: CDR1 SQVTM, CDR2 ANQGSEA. V was trimmed by 8 bases and J by 1 base, leaving 16 bases between them. CDR3 loop: CSHRRQSRTDTQYF. CDR3 DNA: TGCAGCCACAGAAGGCAGTCACGCACAGATACGCAGTATTTT.

The V gene is TRBV10-3, the J gene TRBJ1-1; no definite D call. The V gene lost 6 bases and the J gene lost 1 base, with 9 bases spanning the gap. The germline gives CDR1 ENHRY, CDR2 SYGVKD. CDR3 size: 13 residues. CDR3 DNA: TGTGCCATCAGAAACCCTAAGAACACTGAAGCTTTCTTT. Protein product: CAIRNPKNTEAFF.

The chain couples TRBV2 to TRBJ1-5; D is possibly TRBD1 (6 bases). The CDR3 has 15 amino acids. Looked up from germline, CDR1 is SNHLY and CDR2 is FYNNEI. Trimming took 4 bases from V and 7 from J, leaving 17 bases between them. CDR3 in amino acids: CASSVYRAGRQPQHF. The CDR3 coding sequence is TGTGCCAGCAGTGTGTACAGGGCCGGTCGACAGCCCCAGCATTTT.

This chain connects TRBV2 to TRBJ2-2; perhaps TRBD2 as D (5 bases). The CDR3 covers 13 residues. Looked up from germline, CDR1 is SNHLY and CDR2 is FYNNEI. The V gene lost 10 bases and the J gene lost 2 bases, with 11 bases spanning the gap. Written as DNA, the CDR3 is TGTGCCACCTCCGGGATAAACACCGGGGAGCTGTTTTTT. Translating it yields CATSGINTGELFF.

The genes are TRBV4-1 and TRBJ1-1, with a possible D match to TRBD1 (6 bases). Germline CDR1 and CDR2: MGHRA and YSYEKL. Trimming took 0 bases from V and 3 from J, leaving 17 bases between them. CDR3 length: 17 residues. The DNA of the CDR3 is TGCGCCAGCAGCCAAGATGCACAGGGAGTTGGTGACACTGAAGCTTTCTTT. The encoded protein is CASSQDAQGVGDTEAFF.

The J gene is TRBJ1-2, the V gene TRBV7-9; D remains ambiguous. The germline gives CDR1 SEHNR, CDR2 FQNEAQ (reference sequence). Trimming stripped 3 bases from V and 4 bases from J, with 9 bases between. This CDR3 region has 13 residues. The CDR3 coding sequence is TGTGCCAGCAGCTTGGAGACCGCCTATGGCTACACCTTC. The encoded protein is CASSLETAYGYTF.

The chain couples TRBV19 to TRBJ1-2, with unresolved D. The CDR3 is made up of 13 amino acids. The V end was cut by 5 bases, the J end by 4 bases, with 11 bases between. The germline V gene encodes CDR1 LNHDA and CDR2 SQIVND (reference sequence). The chain's CDR3 is CASSLTMAYGYTF. The DNA of the CDR3 is TGTGCCAGTAGTCTTACGATGGCCTATGGCTACACCTTC.

V usage is TRBV5-1 and J usage is TRBJ2-7; D is possibly TRBD1 (6 bases). V lost 2 bases and J lost 2, with 11 bases in between. The CDR3 sequence is 14 residues long. In germline, CDR1 is SGHRS, CDR2 YFSETQ. The DNA of the CDR3 is TGCGCCAGCAGCTTATTACAGGGTCCCTACGAGCAGTACTTC. This codes for CASSLLQGPYEQYF. The complete variable domain, with remaining parts taken from reference TRBV5-1 and TRBJ2-7, reads KAGVTQTPRYLIKTRGQQVTLSCSPISGHRSVSWYQQTPGQGLQFLFEYFSETQRNKGNFPGRFSGRQFSNSRSEMNVSTLELGDSALYLCASSLLQGPYEQYFGPGTRLTVT.

The chain recombines TRBV5-1 with TRBJ2-6; 8 bases are shared with TRBD1. Trimming removed 3 bases from V and 3 bases from J; junction bases left unmatched: 8. This CDR3 is 17 amino acids long. CDR1 is SGHRS and CDR2 is YFSETQ in the germline V gene. CDR3 sequence (DNA): TGCGCCAGCAGCTCCGGACAGGGTTTCGGTGGGGCCAACGTCCTGACTTTC. Translated: CASSSGQGFGGANVLTF.

The rearrangement uses TRBV5-1 and TRBJ2-3; TRBD1 matches at 7 bases. The V gene's germline CDR1 is SGHRS and CDR2 YFSETQ. V lost 4 bases, J lost 1 base, and 9 bases stayed unmatched. The CDR3 has 16 residues. In DNA form, the CDR3 reads TGCGCCAGCAGCAAGAGACAGGGCTCGGGCACAGATACGCAGTATTTT. It yields the protein CASSKRQGSGTDTQYF.

The rearrangement uses TRBV13 and TRBJ2-7; 8 bases are shared with TRBD1. V was pared by 5 bases and J by 0 bases, with 6 bases of the junction left unmatched. Germline CDR1 reads PRHDT; CDR2 reads FYEKMQ (reference sequence). CDR3 length equals 15 residues. CDR3 region: CASSPGTGASYEQYF. In DNA, the CDR3 is TGTGCCAGCAGCCCCGGGACAGGTGCCTCCTACGAGCAGTACTTC.

The CDR3 loop reads CASSYDRFEKLFF. For the CDR3, the DNA is TGTGCCAGCAGTTACGACAGGTTTGAAAAACTGTTTTTT. The chain is built from TRBV6-2 or TRBV6-3 and TRBJ1-4; a possible D gene is TRBD1 (6 bases). The CDR3 length is 13 residues. CDR1 and CDR2 from the germline V gene are MNHEY and SVGEGT. V gave up 2 bases and J gave up 7 bases, with 8 bases separating them.

This clone was recorded once. The rearrangement links TRBV30 to TRBJ2-3; maybe TRBD2 (7 bases). The length of the CDR3 is 16 residues. Looked up from germline, CDR1 is GTSNPN and CDR2 is SVGIG (reference sequence). The ends were cut back, 6 bases at V and 0 bases at J, with 19 bases in the middle. This CDR3 reads CACGEGGTRSTDTQYF. Written as DNA, the CDR3 is TGTGCCTGTGGGGAGGGGGGCACCCGTAGCACAGATACGCAGTATTTT.

The V gene is TRBV5-8, the J gene TRBJ1-5, with 8 bases aligning to TRBD1. The CDR3 is made up of 15 amino acids. Germline V lookup: CDR1 SGHTS, CDR2 YDEGEE. V was clipped by 0 bases and J by 1 base; unmatched bases: 0. Here the CDR3 reads CASSLGDRSNQPQHF. The CDR3 DNA reads as TGTGCCAGCAGCTTGGGGGACAGGAGCAATCAGCCCCAGCATTTT.

The chain couples TRBV21-1 to TRBJ1-5; the table's D call TRBD1 went unverified against the DNA. TRBV21-1 is deemed a pseudogene. CDR3 length: 15 residues. In DNA, the CDR3 is TGTGCCAGCAGCAAAAGGGGTGCCTACAATCAGCCCCAGCATTTT. This encodes CASSKRGAYNQPQHF.

The chain carries TRBV27 and TRBJ2-5; D unclear. Trimming took off 3 bases at V and 5 bases at J, with 10 bases between the two ends. Germline V gene sequence: CDR1 MNHEY, CDR2 SMNVEV (reference sequence). The CDR3 consists of 13 residues. The CDR3: CASSLTTGETQYF. CDR3 in DNA: TGTGCCAGCAGTTTGACCACCGGGGAGACCCAGTACTTC.

The chain is built from TRBV25-1 and TRBJ1-2; 11 bases match TRBD1. The V segment lost 4 bases and the J segment 8 bases; nucleotides outside the gene matches: 6. The CDR3 consists of 14 residues. From germline, CDR1 is MGHDK and CDR2 SYGVNS. The CDR3 DNA reads TGTGCCAGCAGTGGCTTGGGACAGGGGGGAGGCTACACCTTC. It encodes CASSGLGQGGGYTF.

The chain combines TRBV29-1 with TRBJ1-5, with 9 bases lining up with TRBD1. The CDR3 sequence is 14 residues long. Germline values: CDR1 SQVTM, CDR2 ANQGSEA. The V segment lost 7 bases and the J segment 6 bases; nucleotides outside the gene matches: 10. DNA of the CDR3: TGCAGCGCTTTTACAGGGGGCGCGGGTCAGCCCCAGCATTTT. This encodes CSAFTGGAGQPQHF.

This chain links TRBV9 with TRBJ1-4, with D perhaps matching TRBD1 (6 bases). Trimming removed 4 bases at V and 2 bases at J, with 12 bases between. Germline loops: CDR1 SGDLS, CDR2 YYNGEE. The CDR3 consists of 15 residues. In DNA, the CDR3 is TGTGCCAGCAGCCCACACAGGGCCACTAATGAAAAACTGTTTTTT. Its protein is CASSPHRATNEKLFF.

The chain links TRBV14 to TRBJ1-1; no clear D gene. CDR1 SGHDN and CDR2 FVKESK come from the germline V gene. With 4 bases removed from V and 7 bases from J, the gap between germline ends came to 10 bases. The length of the CDR3 is 12 residues. The CDR3 DNA sequence: TGTGCCAGCAGCCCGCGGGGTGGTGAAGCTTTCTTT. This gives the protein CASSPRGGEAFF. Using reference TRBV14 and TRBJ1-1 for the parts outside the CDR3, the full variable domain is EAGVTQFPSHSVIEKGQTVTLRCDPISGHDNLYWYRRVMGKEIKFLLHFVKESKQDESGMPNNRFLAERTGGTYSTLKVQPAELEDSGVYFCASSPRGGEAFFGQGTRLTVV.

In this sample, this clone turned up once. V and J are TRBV5-1 and TRBJ2-7; TRBD1 agrees at 7 bases. Per germline, CDR1 SGHRS and CDR2 YFSETQ. The V segment lost 1 base and the J segment 4 bases; nucleotides outside the gene matches: 8. The CDR3 spans 15 residues. In DNA form, the CDR3 reads TGCGCCAGCAGCTTGATGCCAGGGGGTTTTTACGAGCAGTACTTC. Translating gives CASSLMPGGFYEQYF.